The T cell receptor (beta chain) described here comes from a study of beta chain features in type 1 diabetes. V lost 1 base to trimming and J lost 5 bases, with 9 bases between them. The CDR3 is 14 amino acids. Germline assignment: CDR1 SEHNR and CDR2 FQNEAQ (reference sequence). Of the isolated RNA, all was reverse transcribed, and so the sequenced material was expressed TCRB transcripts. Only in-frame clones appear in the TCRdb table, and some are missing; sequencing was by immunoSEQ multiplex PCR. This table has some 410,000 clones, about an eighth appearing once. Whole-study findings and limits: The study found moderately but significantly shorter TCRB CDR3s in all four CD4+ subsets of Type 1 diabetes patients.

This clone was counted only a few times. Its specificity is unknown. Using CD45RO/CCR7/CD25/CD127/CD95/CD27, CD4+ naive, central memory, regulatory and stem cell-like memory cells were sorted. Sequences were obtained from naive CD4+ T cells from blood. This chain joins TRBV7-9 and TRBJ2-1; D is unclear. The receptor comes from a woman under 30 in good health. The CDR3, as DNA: TGTGCCAGCAGCTTAGTTGTTGTTCACAATGAGCAGTTCTTC. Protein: CASSLVVVHNEQFF.